These 3 T cell receptor beta chains came from one sample sequenced in a study of blood T cells in healthy people across ages. A J-beta primer mix and a sample-barcoded 5' primer were used in a second PCR of roughly 6 to 12 cycles. TCRdb reprocessed the 5' RACE reads via MiXCR and lists one record per CDR3 protein. The table records 800,000 to 1,300,000 distinct CDR3 sequences, less than 25% of them present only once. The same data also contributed to another study, on T cells of mothers and their children.

The sequenced material came from blood. These receptor sequences come from a girl aged 2-10 years in good health.

This sequence joins TRBV7-3 and TRBJ2-1; D is ambiguous. CDR1 and CDR2 from the germline V gene are SGHTA and FQGTGA. The CDR3 spans 15 residues. Trimming shortened V by 5 bases and J by 1 base, and 12 bases separated the two germline ends. The CDR3: CASSPRVRSYNEQFF. Written as DNA, the CDR3 is TGTGCCAGCAGCCCACGAGTGCGTTCCTACAATGAGCAGTTCTTC. Based on the CDR3 plus reference TRBV7-3 and TRBJ2-1, the full variable domain is GAGVSQTPSNKVTEKGKYVELRCDPISGHTALYWYRQSLGQGPEFLIYFQGTGAADDSGLPNDRFFAVRPEGSVSTLKIQRTERGDSAVYLCASSPRVRSYNEQFFGPGTRLTVL.

This clonotype was counted a few times. V is TRBV28 and J is TRBJ1-4, with 9 nucleotides matching TRBD1. V dropped 3 bases and J dropped 7; count of bases not matched to a gene: 9. Germline assignment: CDR1 MDHEN and CDR2 SYDVKM. The CDR3 contains 16 residues. The CDR3 sequence is CASSFAGTGTGEKLFF. The CDR3 DNA sequence: TGTGCCAGCAGTTTTGCCGGGACAGGGACGGGTGAAAAACTGTTTTTT.

This clonotype has a handful of counts. This rearrangement joins TRBV20-1 to TRBJ2-2; a possible D gene is TRBD2 (5 bases). Trimming left V 3 bases short and J 6 bases short, with 8 bases between. Germline V gene lookup returns CDR1 DFQATT and CDR2 SNEGSKA (reference sequence). CDR3 size: 12 residues. CDR3 coding DNA: TGCAGTGCTAGCAGCGGTCCCGGGGAGCTGTTTTTT. Translation gives CSASSGPGELFF.